The sequence of this T cell receptor beta chain was determined in a study of CD8+ T cells in alopecia areata. CDR3 length: 15 amino acids. With 2 bases clipped from V and 6 bases from J, the junction kept 9 bases outside the gene matches. Germline-derived CDR1 and CDR2 are SQVTM and ANQGSEA. Sequencing used cDNA as its template, made by extracting RNA and reverse transcribing it. TCRdb keeps only in-frame clones here, not all; method: immunoSEQ multiplex PCR. This repertoire shows 90,000 to 100,000 clones, around 38% found once; its top ten account for about 1.4%. Sequenced material: CD4+ T cells sorted from blood. This receptor was identified in a human donor with alopecia areata. The gene calls are TRBV29-1 and TRBJ2-1, with 8 bases that match TRBD1. The CDR3 protein is CSVELRQGASNEQFF. The CDR3 coding sequence is TGCAGCGTTGAATTACGGCAGGGGGCGAGCAATGAGCAGTTCTTC.